The rows below give T cell receptor beta chains drawn from one sample of a study of cytomegalovirus exposure and HLA in healthy donors. This table comes from immunoSEQ multiplex PCR, and its TCRdb copy is limited to in-frame clones, with some not included. Counted here are more than 150,000 clones, around 84% occurring once; the ten biggest clones make up more than 0.95%. Sequencing was done on a sample of PBMCs. These receptors came from a girl between 2 and 10 years old in good health and CMV-seropositive. Both conserved end residues are part of each CDR3. The D gene is left open where the match is weak. The listing skips clone size in some rows; elsewhere it reads once, few, many or a size class.

TRBJ2-1 | - | few | TRBV6-5 | TGTGCCAGCAGTGAGTACGACAGATACAATGAGCAGTTCTTC | CASSEYDRYNEQFF
TRBJ1-5 | - | - | TRBV9 | TGTGCCAGCAGCGAAGACAGTAGCAATCAGCCCCAGCATTTT | CASSEDSSNQPQHF
TRBJ1-4 | - | few | TRBV7-9 | TGTGCCAGCAGCGAACCCAGGGGAGGGCAGAATGAAAAACTGTTTTTT | CASSEPRGGQNEKLFF
TRBJ1-2 | - | - | TRBV30 | TGTGCCTGGAGTCTGAAGTTCAGGGTCGGCTACACCTTC | CAWSLKFRVGYTF
TRBJ2-7 | - | - | TRBV28 | TGTGCCAGCAGTTCTGGTAGCCTCTACGAGCAGTACTTC | CASSSGSLYEQYF
TRBJ2-1 | - | - | TRBV5-1 | TGCGCCAGCAGCTTGGACCGACTCTCTACTTACAATGAGCAGTTCTTC | CASSLDRLSTYNEQFF
TRBJ1-5 | - | - | TRBV27 | TGTGCCAGCACCCGAGGGGGGGCAGGTCAGCCCCAGCATTTT | CASTRGGAGQPQHF
TRBJ1-5 | - | - | TRBV19 | TGTGCCAGTAGTATAGGTAGGGGTAGCAATCAGCCCCAGCATTTT | CASSIGRGSNQPQHF
TRBJ1-1 | - | - | TRBV28 | TGTGCCAGCAGTCAGCGACCCGAGTTAGAAGCTTTCTTT | CASSQRPELEAFF
TRBJ1-1 | TRBD1 | - | TRBV11-2 | TGTGCCAGCAGCGCTCGCTCCTGGACAGGACCGAACACTGAAGCTTTCTTT | CASSARSWTGPNTEAFF
TRBJ1-1 | TRBD1 | - | TRBV7-3 | TGTGCCAGCAGCTCCCCCGGACAGGTTGAAGCTTTCTTT | CASSSPGQVEAFF
TRBJ1-1 | - | few | TRBV5-4 | TGTGCCAGCAGCACCGGGTCTCGAGAGGGGAACACTGAAGCTTTCTTT | CASSTGSREGNTEAFF
TRBJ1-1 | - | - | TRBV2 | TGTGCCAGCAGAAACAGGGCGAACACTGAAGCTTTCTTT | CASRNRANTEAFF
TRBJ1-5 | - | - | TRBV19 | TGTGCCAGTAGTATATTCGGAGTTCGGGATCAGCCCCAGCATTTT | CASSIFGVRDQPQHF
TRBJ2-3 | TRBD2 | - | TRBV30 | TGTGCCTGGAGTGTCGCATATGGCGGGAGCTCAGATACGCAGTATTTT | CAWSVAYGGSSDTQYF
TRBJ2-1 | - | - | TRBV5-6 | TGTGCCAGCAGTCCCCTTTTCGCCCACGGGCGGGATATGGGCAATGAGCAGTTCTTC | CASSPLFAHGRDMGNEQFF
TRBJ2-3 | TRBD1 | - | TRBV27 | TGTGCCAGCAGTGTCGACAGGGGTGGAGATACGCAGTATTTT | CASSVDRGGDTQYF
TRBJ2-1 | - | - | TRBV12-2 | TGTGCAAGTCGCTTAGCCGGGAAGCGGGGGGACAATGAGCAGTTCTTC | CASRLAGKRGDNEQFF
TRBJ2-1 | - | - | TRBV2 | TGTGCCGATTCGGCGACTAGGAAGGGCCATGAGCAGTTCTTC | CADSATRKGHEQFF
TRBJ1-5 | - | - | TRBV19 | TGTGCCAGTAGTACGAGGGAGGAGCAGCCCCAGCATTTT | CASSTREEQPQHF
TRBJ1-2 | - | - | TRBV29-1 | TGCAGCGTTAATAAAGGGAGTCCCACCTATGGCTACACCTTC | CSVNKGSPTYGYTF
TRBJ2-6 | TRBD2 | - | TRBV5-1 | TGCGCCAGCAGAGCGGGATATACCCGCTCTGGGGCCAACGTCCTGACTTTC | CASRAGYTRSGANVLTF
TRBJ2-6 | - | few | TRBV6-5 | TGTGCCAGCAGTTACGCGACAGCTGGGGCCAACGTCCTGACTTTC | CASSYATAGANVLTF